This T cell receptor beta chain was identified in a study of Graves' ophthalmopathy and Graves' hyperthyroidism. Study background: Peripheral blood sampling preceded any treatment and occurred at initial diagnosis.

Transcripts of RNA were the source for amplifying TCR beta CDR3 regions. An initial RT-PCR round employing HTBI primers preceded a second-round multiplex PCR. TCRdb re-called the multiplex PCR reads with MiXCR, one entry per CDR3 protein. Found here are some 400,000 distinct CDR3 sequences, around 19% of them singletons; the top ten hold around 1.4%. Study-wide points: Its predictions of ophthalmopathy progression gave the model around 71% sensitivity and approximately 72% specificity.

Excluded: other autoimmune disease, uncontrolled infection, pregnancy or lactation. The V gene lost 6 bases and the J gene lost 7 bases, with 19 bases spanning the gap. Germline CDR1 reads SQVTM; CDR2 reads ANQGSEA. This CDR3 is 14 amino acids long. This clonotype was recorded at least ten times. Its antigen remains unknown. The sequenced sample consisted of peripheral blood. The clonotype was recovered from a woman aged 18-29 years with Graves' ophthalmopathy. The chain has TRBV29-1 and TRBJ1-5, with D tentatively TRBD1 (5 bases). Here the CDR3 reads CSVRDGGLGQPQHF. CDR3 sequence (DNA): TGCAGCGTGCGAGACGGGGGTTTGGGACAGCCCCAGCATTTT.